This entry lists 23 T cell receptor beta chains sequenced from one sample in a study of blood T cell repertoires in COVID-19. Clones were read by immunoSEQ multiplex PCR, and TCRdb kept only the in-frame ones, dropping some. The sample includes around 260,000 clones, approximately 86% seen only once; the top ten take roughly 4.9%. The sequencing sample was made of peripheral blood. Receptors originate from a woman in her sixties with COVID-19, enrolled during active disease.

The CDR3 loop reads CASSYSGRAEDNEQFF. As DNA, the CDR3 is TGTGCCAGCAGTTACTCGGGCCGGGCGGAGGACAATGAGCAGTTCTTC. The genes are TRBV6-6 and TRBJ2-1; TRBD2 might be the D (5 bases). Germline values: CDR1 MNHNY, CDR2 SVGAGI (reference sequence). The V end was cut by 0 bases, the J end by 5 bases, with 14 bases between. This CDR3 comprises 16 residues.

The CDR3 loop is CASSRTGTGEETQYF. The CDR3 coding sequence is TGTGCCAGTAGTAGAACCGGGACAGGAGAAGAGACCCAGTACTTC. V usage is TRBV19 and J usage is TRBJ2-5, with 8 bases lining up with TRBD1. Germline assignment: CDR1 LNHDA and CDR2 SQIVND (reference sequence). This CDR3 has 15 amino acids. V shed 4 bases and J 3 bases; nucleotides not matched to a gene: 7.

This chain joins TRBV5-6 and TRBJ1-1, with 8 bases that match TRBD1. The V gene's germline CDR1 is SGHDT and CDR2 YYEEEE. This CDR3 has 15 amino acids. Trimming removed 2 bases from V and 1 base from J; junction bases left unmatched: 4. In DNA, the CDR3 is TGTGCCAGCAGCTTTGCAGGGGGCTCGAACACTGAAGCTTTCTTT. Its protein is CASSFAGGSNTEAFF.

The V call is TRBV19, the J call TRBJ1-2; D remains unclear. Trimming took 9 bases from V and 3 from J, leaving 8 bases between them. In germline, CDR1 is LNHDA, CDR2 SQIVND (reference sequence). This CDR3 contains 11 residues. Written as DNA, the CDR3 is TGTGCCAGCGGCGGGGACTATGGCTACACCTTC. This sequence encodes CASGGDYGYTF.

This chain links TRBV30 with TRBJ1-5; D might be TRBD1 (5 bases). This CDR3 region has 14 residues. The V and J ends lost 2 bases and 1 base respectively, with 9 bases between them. CDR1 is GTSNPN, CDR2 SVGIG, per germline (reference sequence). CDR3 region: CAWSRGISNQPQHF. CDR3 nucleotide sequence: TGTGCCTGGAGTAGGGGTATCAGCAATCAGCCCCAGCATTTT. The whole variable domain, remainder taken from reference TRBV30 and TRBJ1-5, is SQTIHQWPATLVQPVGSPLSLECTVEGTSNPNLYWYRQAAGRGLQLLFYSVGIGQISSEVPQNLSASRPQDRQFILSSKKLLLSDSGFYLCAWSRGISNQPQHFGDGTRLSIL.

This sequence joins TRBV5-1 and TRBJ2-2; D gene uncertain. CDR3 length: 17 amino acids. Germline CDR1 and CDR2: SGHRS and YFSETQ. V lost 2 bases and J lost 0, with 14 bases in between. CDR3 nucleotide sequence: TGCGCCAGCAGCTTCTTGGGCGCGTTCGCGAACACCGGGGAGCTGTTTTTT. Protein product: CASSFLGAFANTGELFF.

The V call is TRBV7-3, the J call TRBJ2-3, with 11 bases fitting TRBD2. V shed 5 bases, J shed 0 bases, and the junction held 7 bases outside the gene matches. Germline values: CDR1 SGHTA, CDR2 FQGTGA. This CDR3 has 17 amino acids. CDR3 loop: CASSGVLAGDSTDTQYF. The CDR3 coding sequence is TGTGCCAGCAGCGGGGTACTAGCGGGGGATAGCACAGATACGCAGTATTTT.

V and J are TRBV5-1 and TRBJ2-1; 10 positions agree with TRBD2. Germline trimming cut 4 bases from V and 4 bases from J; bases unmatched to any gene: 5. The V gene's germline CDR1 is SGHRS and CDR2 YFSETQ. The CDR3 is 15 residues long. CDR3 region: CASSPGLAAYNEQFF. CDR3 in DNA: TGCGCCAGCAGCCCCGGACTAGCGGCTTACAATGAGCAGTTCTTC.

V gene TRBV15 combines with J gene TRBJ1-3; D is possibly TRBD1 (5 bases). This CDR3 spans 16 amino acids. The V end lost 0 bases, the J end lost 4 bases, and 13 bases lay between the germline ends. Germline V gives CDR1 LNHNV, CDR2 YYDKDF (reference sequence). The CDR3 protein is CATSRDWGGEGNTIYF. The CDR3 DNA is TGTGCCACCAGCAGAGATTGGGGGGGTGAGGGAAACACCATATATTTT.

The chain couples TRBV27 to TRBJ1-1; 7 bases are a match to TRBD1. Per germline, CDR1 MNHEY and CDR2 SMNVEV (reference sequence). V was pared by 5 bases and J by 3 bases, with 3 bases of the junction left unmatched. This CDR3 comprises 13 residues. CDR3 residues: CASSARGYTEAFF. CDR3 sequence (DNA): TGTGCCAGCAGTGCCAGGGGGTACACTGAAGCTTTCTTT.

The CDR3 loop reads CASSRDGGASGNTIYF. CDR3 sequence (DNA): TGTGCCAGCAGTCGGGACGGGGGGGCATCTGGAAACACCATATATTTT. The chain combines TRBV28 with TRBJ1-3, with a weak D call TRBD1 (6 bases). Looked up from germline, CDR1 is MDHEN and CDR2 is SYDVKM. V lost 5 bases to trimming and J lost 1 base, with 15 bases between them. The length of the CDR3 is 16 residues.

This clone was seen a single time. CDR3 residues: CATSDSGSYEQYF. In DNA form, the CDR3 reads TGTGCCACCAGTGATAGCGGTTCCTACGAGCAGTACTTC. This chain uses TRBV24-1 with TRBJ2-7, with a possible D match to TRBD2 (5 bases). CDR3 length: 13 amino acids. Germline CDR1 reads KGHDR; CDR2 reads SFDVKD. The V end lost 3 bases, the J end lost 1 base, and 6 bases lay between the germline ends.

The table lists this clone with a few counts. This chain uses TRBV7-2 with TRBJ2-7; TRBD2 aligns across 8 bases. The CDR3 runs 14 residues. Germline V gene data show CDR1 as SGHTA and CDR2 as FQGNSA. V was clipped by 1 base and J by 5 bases; unmatched bases: 4. The CDR3 protein is CASSLGRTSNEQYF. The CDR3 DNA follows: TGTGCCAGCAGCTTAGGGCGGACTAGCAACGAGCAGTACTTC.

The rearrangement joins TRBV4-2 to TRBJ2-7; D gene uncertain. V gave up 0 bases and J gave up 0 bases, with 15 bases separating them. The germline gives CDR1 LGHNA, CDR2 YNFKEQ. This CDR3 has 17 residues. The CDR3 DNA follows: TGTGCCAGCAGCCAAGATCAGGTGACGACAAGCTCCTACGAGCAGTACTTC. It encodes CASSQDQVTTSSYEQYF.

The sample holds one count of this clone. The genes are TRBV28 and TRBJ1-5; D remains ambiguous. The ends were cut back, 7 bases at V and 2 bases at J, with 15 bases in the middle. The CDR3 contains 15 residues. Germline loops: CDR1 MDHEN, CDR2 SYDVKM. The DNA of the CDR3 is TGTGCCAGCACCCGACCCCCTGCGGGCAATCAGCCCCAGCATTTT. It codes for CASTRPPAGNQPQHF.

The chain has TRBV19 and TRBJ1-1, with a possible D match to TRBD1 (6 bases). Trimming removed 6 bases at V and 5 bases at J, with 19 bases between. The CDR3 extends over 15 amino acids. Per germline, CDR1 LNHDA and CDR2 SQIVND (reference sequence). The DNA of the CDR3 is TGTGCCAGTAGGGTCTCTATTAACAGGGTGACTGAAGCTTTCTTT. Translated, it gives CASRVSINRVTEAFF.

The chain links TRBV6-6 to TRBJ2-2, with 7 bases lining up with TRBD2. CDR3 size: 16 residues. Germline assignment: CDR1 MNHNY and CDR2 SVGAGI (reference sequence). J lost 0 bases, V lost 0 bases, and 1 base had no gene match. CDR3 nucleotide sequence: TGTGCCAGCAGTTACTCCCGGGGGGCGAACACCGGGGAGCTGTTTTTT. Protein product: CASSYSRGANTGELFF.

This clone occurred once. The rearrangement joins TRBV7-9 to TRBJ2-2; D is unclear. Germline assignment: CDR1 SEHNR and CDR2 FQNEAQ (reference sequence). V was pared by 5 bases and J by 5 bases, with 6 bases between. This CDR3 has 12 residues. CDR3 protein: CASSVRTGELFF. The DNA for the CDR3 is TGTGCCAGCAGCGTCAGGACCGGGGAGCTGTTTTTT.

This clone was seen a few times. The J gene is TRBJ2-6, the V gene TRBV7-9, with D maybe TRBD1 (6 bases). Germline-derived CDR1 and CDR2 are SEHNR and FQNEAQ (reference sequence). The CDR3 is 16 amino acids. V was shortened by 5 bases and J by 0 bases, with 11 bases between the two germline ends. Here the CDR3 reads CASSGTPYSGANVLTF. For the CDR3, the DNA is TGTGCCAGCAGCGGGACACCCTACTCTGGGGCCAACGTCCTGACTTTC.

The gene calls are TRBV7-2 and TRBJ1-1, with 7 bases fitting TRBD1. Germline assignment: CDR1 SGHTA and CDR2 FQGNSA. Unmatched junction bases numbered 11, after V lost 5 bases and J lost 11 bases. This CDR3 is built from 13 residues. Written as DNA, the CDR3 is TGTGCCAGCAGCGCCCAAAACAGGGGTTCCGCTTTCTTT. Translating it yields CASSAQNRGSAFF. Combining the CDR3 with reference TRBV7-2 and TRBJ1-1 gives the whole variable domain GAGVSQSPSNKVTEKGKDVELRCDPISGHTALYWYRQSLGQGLEFLIYFQGNSAPDKSGLPSDRFSAERTGGSVSTLTIQRTQQEDSAVYLCASSAQNRGSAFFGQGTRLTVV.

This clone was observed a single time. The CDR3 region has the DNA TGTGCCAGCAGCTTAGCAGGGGGCTCGAACACCGGGGAGCTGTTTTTT. Amino acids: CASSLAGGSNTGELFF. The chain is built from TRBV7-6 and TRBJ2-2; 7 nucleotides match TRBD1. Germline trimming cut 0 bases from V and 0 bases from J; bases unmatched to any gene: 1. Germline CDR1 SGHVS, CDR2 FNYEAQ. The CDR3 spans 16 residues.

V gene TRBV27 combines with J gene TRBJ2-7; no firm D call. There are 14 residues in the CDR3. Trimming pared 6 bases from V and 2 bases from J, leaving 14 bases between. From germline, CDR1 is MNHEY and CDR2 SMNVEV (reference sequence). CDR3 loop: CASSRSGLTYEQYF. Written as DNA, the CDR3 is TGTGCCAGCAGCCGGTCGGGTTTGACCTACGAGCAGTACTTC.

CDR3 sequence: CASSPAENQPQHF. For the CDR3, the DNA is TGTGCCAGCTCACCGGCCGAAAATCAGCCCCAGCATTTT. The chain is built from TRBV18 and TRBJ1-5, with D uncertain. Germline CDR1 reads KGHSH; CDR2 reads LQKENI. V was cut by 3 bases and J by 4 bases, with 7 bases left in between. The CDR3 is 13 residues long.